Below, 16 T cell receptor beta chains from the same sample are listed, as sequenced in a study of control samples from healthy donors and cancer patients. Here immunoSEQ multiplex PCR was the method, and the copy in TCRdb shows in-frame clones only, minus some. The data show about 63,000 clones, 70% to 90% seen once. Sequencing input: blood. These receptors all come from a man aged 35 to 55 in good health.

V usage is TRBV11-1 and J usage is TRBJ2-7; possibly TRBD1 for D (6 bases). Germline assignment: CDR1 SGHAT and CDR2 FQDESV (reference sequence). This CDR3 is built from 16 residues. The V end lost 5 bases, the J end lost 4 bases, and 21 bases lay between the germline ends. The DNA for the CDR3 is TGTGCCAGCAGCCCCACAGGGAATTCATGGGATTACGAGCAGTACTTC. The encoded protein is CASSPTGNSWDYEQYF. The full variable domain, rest sourced from reference TRBV11-1 and TRBJ2-7, is EAEVAQSPRYKITEKSQAVAFWCDPISGHATLYWYRQILGQGPELLVQFQDESVVDDSQLPKDRFSAERLKGVDSTLKIQPAELGDSAMYLCASSPTGNSWDYEQYFGPGTRLTVT.

V gene TRBV7-8 combines with J gene TRBJ1-2; possible D gene TRBD1, 6 bases. V lost 6 bases to trimming and J lost 4 bases, with 15 bases between them. Germline lookup yields CDR1 SGHVS and CDR2 FQNEAQ. This CDR3 spans 14 amino acids. CDR3 DNA: TGTGCCAGCAGTCTTGACAGGAATGGCTATGGCTACACCTTC. It yields the protein CASSLDRNGYGYTF.

This clone has just a few counts. The V and J genes are TRBV3-1 (or the pseudogene TRBV3-2) and TRBJ1-5, with D maybe TRBD1 (5 bases). The germline V gene encodes CDR1 LGHDT and CDR2 YNNKEL (reference sequence). This CDR3 region has 15 residues. Trimming removed 5 bases at V and 0 bases at J, with 11 bases between. Here the CDR3 DNA reads TGTGCCAGCAGCAGAGACAGTGGTAGCAATCAGCCCCAGCATTTT. Translating it yields CASSRDSGSNQPQHF.

This rearrangement joins TRBV7-2 to TRBJ1-2; no firm D call. Germline loops: CDR1 SGHTA, CDR2 FQGNSA. Trimming took off 0 bases at V and 4 bases at J, with 6 bases between the two ends. The CDR3 covers 13 residues. The CDR3 protein is CASSLARSYGYTF. The CDR3 nucleotides are TGTGCCAGCAGCTTAGCGCGGAGCTATGGCTACACCTTC.

This clone is a singleton in its sample. J is TRBJ2-5 and V is TRBV11-1; the D is unclear. V lost 1 base and J 4 bases, leaving 1 base between the germline ends. CDR3 length: 11 amino acids. Germline CDR1 reads SGHAT; CDR2 reads FQDESV (reference sequence). The CDR3 DNA is TGTGCCAGCAGCTTAGGAGAGACCCAGTACTTC. Translation: CASSLGETQYF.

The chain couples TRBV19 to TRBJ1-6; 9 bases are a match to TRBD1. This CDR3 comprises 18 residues. With 6 bases clipped from V and 8 bases from J, the junction kept 17 bases outside the gene matches. In germline, CDR1 is LNHDA, CDR2 SQIVND (reference sequence). CDR3 DNA: TGTGCCAGTAGCCTATTCGGGACAGGGATGTTCGGGGATTCACCCCTCCACTTT. Its protein product is CASSLFGTGMFGDSPLHF.

V and J are TRBV7-9 and TRBJ2-3; perhaps D is TRBD1 or TRBD2 (5 bases each). Germline CDR1 reads SEHNR; CDR2 reads FQNEAQ (reference sequence). The CDR3 is 15 amino acids. Trimming removed 8 bases at V and 5 bases at J, with 20 bases between. This CDR3 is CASGYTGQGGDTQYF. The CDR3 coding sequence is TGTGCCAGCGGCTATACGGGGCAGGGTGGAGATACGCAGTATTTT.

The rearrangement joins TRBV11-3 to TRBJ1-1; TRBD1 matches at 7 bases. The CDR3 is 13 amino acids. Germline trimming cut 5 bases from V and 6 bases from J; bases unmatched to any gene: 6. Per germline, CDR1 SGHNT and CDR2 YENEEA. In nucleotides, the CDR3 is TGTGCCAGCAGCCCGACAGGGTGGGCTGAAGCTTTCTTT. Translated: CASSPTGWAEAFF.

The chain is built from TRBV6-2 or TRBV6-3 and TRBJ2-1, with TRBD2 identical over 11 bases. The trim removed 2 bases at V and 7 bases at J, leaving 10 bases unmatched. CDR1 MNHEY and CDR2 SVGEGT come from the germline V gene. The CDR3 is made up of 17 amino acids. CDR3 sequence: CASSYEVAGGPENEQFF. CDR3 bases: TGTGCCAGCAGTTACGAGGTAGCGGGAGGGCCGGAAAATGAGCAGTTCTTC.

This clone was seen more than once but under ten times. The rearrangement joins TRBV7-2 to TRBJ2-1; 7 bases are a match to TRBD1. V lost 4 bases, J lost 5 bases, and 5 bases stayed unmatched. The CDR3 is 14 residues long. In germline, CDR1 is SGHTA, CDR2 FQGNSA. The CDR3 loop reads CASSSRTGNNEQFF. The DNA of the CDR3 is TGTGCCAGCAGCTCTAGGACAGGCAACAATGAGCAGTTCTTC.

The V call is TRBV5-4, the J call TRBJ1-1; 9 bases line up with TRBD1. The CDR3 sequence is 16 residues long. The V gene's germline CDR1 is SGHNT and CDR2 YYREEE (reference sequence). The trim removed 4 bases at V and 2 bases at J, leaving 9 bases unmatched. The CDR3 spells CASSPQRTGENTEAFF. CDR3 sequence (DNA): TGTGCCAGCAGCCCTCAGAGGACAGGGGAAAACACTGAAGCTTTCTTT. The entire variable domain, with the rest obtained from reference TRBV5-4 and TRBJ1-1, is as follows: ETGVTQSPTHLIKTRGQQVTLRCSSQSGHNTVSWYQQALGQGPQFIFQYYREEENGRGNFPPRFSGLQFPNYSSELNVNALELDDSALYLCASSPQRTGENTEAFFGQGTRLTVV.

Turning to this clone: The sample holds other DNA sequences that translate to the same CDR3. V and J are TRBV6-5 and TRBJ1-5, with D hard to call. Germline lookup yields CDR1 MNHEY and CDR2 SVGAGI. CDR3 length equals 14 residues. With 6 bases removed from V and 3 bases from J, the gap between germline ends came to 12 bases. The CDR3 protein is CASRPTGYNQPQHF. Written as DNA, the CDR3 is TGTGCCAGCAGGCCCACGGGGTACAATCAGCCCCAGCATTTT.

This clone was recorded a few times. The V gene is TRBV28, the J gene TRBJ1-5; TRBD1 aligns across 8 bases. There are 15 residues in the CDR3. Germline V gene sequence: CDR1 MDHEN, CDR2 SYDVKM. Unmatched junction bases numbered 7, after V lost 3 bases and J lost 6 bases. The CDR3 sequence: CASSFWTGSAQPQHF. For the CDR3, the DNA is TGTGCCAGCAGTTTCTGGACAGGGAGTGCTCAGCCCCAGCATTTT. The full variable domain, its missing parts supplied by reference TRBV28 and TRBJ1-5, is DVKVTQSSRYLVKRTGEKVFLECVQDMDHENMFWYRQDPGLGLRLIYFSYDVKMKEKGDIPEGYSVSREKKERFSLILESASTNQTSMYLCASSFWTGSAQPQHFGDGTRLSIL.

V gene TRBV11-2 combines with J gene TRBJ1-2, with TRBD1 identical over 9 bases. CDR3 length equals 14 residues. Unmatched junction bases numbered 6, after V lost 0 bases and J lost 10 bases. The germline CDR1 and CDR2 sequences are SGHAT and FQNNGV. The CDR3 nucleotides read TGTGCCAGCAGCTTAGACGACAGGGGGAGGGTCTACACCTTC. It is translated as CASSLDDRGRVYTF.

V gene TRBV20-1 combines with J gene TRBJ2-1, with a tentative D call TRBD1 (5 bases). The CDR3 length is 14 residues. Germline assignment: CDR1 DFQATT and CDR2 SNEGSKA (reference sequence). Trimming cost V 3 bases and J 2 bases, with 11 bases left between them. CDR3 coding DNA: TGCAGTGCTAGTCAGGGCCCCGCCTACAATGAGCAGTTCTTC. Encoded protein: CSASQGPAYNEQFF.

The chain is built from TRBV10-3 and TRBJ1-2, with a possible D match to TRBD1 (6 bases). The germline V and J ends were trimmed by 2 bases and 7 bases, with 20 bases remaining between them. The CDR3 sequence is 16 residues long. Germline loops: CDR1 ENHRY, CDR2 SYGVKD. CDR3 nucleotide sequence: TGTGCCATCAGTGAGCGTAAGGCTCAGGGGAGGAGTGGCTACACCTTC. As protein: CAISERKAQGRSGYTF.